The rows below give T cell receptor beta chains drawn from one sample of a study of T cells in Graves' hyperthyroidism and ophthalmopathy. TCRdb recomputed calls from the multiplex PCR reads with MiXCR, one row per CDR3 protein. Among 660,000 or so distinct CDR3 sequences listed, nearly 45% were seen once. Material: peripheral blood or thyroid tissue (not recorded which). All receptors derive from an adult man with Graves' disease, either hyperthyroidism or ophthalmopathy (not recorded which). Both conserved end residues are part of each CDR3. The D gene is left open where the match is weak. The size of a clone is reported for some rows only, either as once, few or many, or as a class for expanded clones.

v_gene,abundance,d_gene,j_gene,CDR3nt,CDR3aa
TRBV7-2,many,-,TRBJ1-1,TGTGCCAGCAGTCTTCTTTCCACTGAAGCTTTCTTT,CASSLLSTEAFF
TRBV24-1,-,-,TRBJ1-5,TGTGCCACCAGTGATTTGTGCAGGGAAGACGAGCATTTT,CATSDLCREDEHF
TRBV5-4,few,-,TRBJ1-1,TGTGCCAGCAGCTTGGAGGGTCTCGGTGAAGCTTTCTTT,CASSLEGLGEAFF
TRBV11-2,-,-,TRBJ2-7,TGTGCCAGCAGCTCGCCCTTAGGCGGTACACGGGGCCTCGAGCAGTACTTC,CASSSPLGGTRGLEQYF
TRBV20-1,many,TRBD2,TRBJ2-7,TGCAGTGCTTGGACTAGCGCCAGCTCCTACGAGCAGTACTTC,CSAWTSASSYEQYF
TRBV5-5,once,TRBD1,TRBJ1-2,TGTGCCAGCAGCCCTCAGGGGGCGATTGGCTACACCTTC,CASSPQGAIGYTF
TRBV2,-,TRBD1,TRBJ2-7,TGTGCCAGCAGAGGACAGGGCATCAACGAGCAGTACTTC,CASRGQGINEQYF
TRBV19,-,TRBD1,TRBJ1-1,TGTGCCTGGAGGGACAGGGGCTTAACTGAAGCTTTCTTT,CAWRDRGLTEAFF
TRBV19,-,-,TRBJ1-3,TGTGCCAGTAGTATCTATCCCAGCTCTGGAAACACCATATATTTT,CASSIYPSSGNTIYF
TRBV7-6,many,TRBD1,TRBJ1-5,TGTGCCAGCAGCTACGGGACAGGAGATAATCAGCCCCAGCATTTT,CASSYGTGDNQPQHF
TRBV7-2,-,-,TRBJ2-2,TGTGCCAGCAGCTTCTACAGGGCGGGGAGCACCGGGGAGCTGTTTTTT,CASSFYRAGSTGELFF
TRBV10-3,-,TRBD1,TRBJ1-1,TGTGCCATCAGTCGGACAGGGGGCGTTGGAGCTTTCTTT,CAISRTGGVGAFF
TRBV25-1,-,-,TRBJ2-5,TGTGCCAGCAGTTTCCGGGATCGCCCGAAGACCCAGTACTTC,CASSFRDRPKTQYF
TRBV7-9,many,-,TRBJ2-7,TGTGCCAGCAGCCCGGTAGGTGAGCAGTACTTC,CASSPVGEQYF
TRBV11-2,-,-,TRBJ1-2,TGTGCCAGCAGCTTATGGATGGGGGCGCAGGGCTACACCTTC,CASSLWMGAQGYTF
TRBV10-3,many,TRBD1,TRBJ1-3,TGTGCCATCAGTGAGGCCGGGACAGCTGGAAACACCATATATTTT,CAISEAGTAGNTIYF
TRBV6-1,few,-,TRBJ1-5,TGTGCCAGCATGGGTCCGGGGGCTGATCAGCCCCAGCATTTT,CASMGPGADQPQHF
TRBV9,-,-,TRBJ1-4,TGTGCCAGCAGCGGCGCCGGGACTACTAATGAAAAACTGTTTTTT,CASSGAGTTNEKLFF
TRBV2,-,-,TRBJ1-5,TGTGCCAGCAGTGGGCCTCAGCATTTT,CASSGPQHF
TRBV7-9,few,-,TRBJ1-2,TGTGCCAGCAGCCTTACTCTGGGGTATGGCTACACCTTC,CASSLTLGYGYTF
TRBV2,many,-,TRBJ2-5,TGTGCCAGCAGGGAAGTGGCGGGACACCTCCAAGAGACCCAGTACTTC,CASREVAGHLQETQYF
TRBV29-1,many,TRBD1,TRBJ1-1,TGCAGCGTGAGAGGACAGGGCGCCACGAACACTGAAGCTTTCTTT,CSVRGQGATNTEAFF
TRBV29-1,many,TRBD2,TRBJ2-5,TGCAGCGTTGGGAACAAAGCGGGGGGTGAGACCCAGTACTTC,CSVGNKAGGETQYF
TRBV5-1,few,-,TRBJ1-1,TGCGCCAGCAGCTTGGTGGGAGGAATTATGAACACTGAAGCTTTCTTT,CASSLVGGIMNTEAFF